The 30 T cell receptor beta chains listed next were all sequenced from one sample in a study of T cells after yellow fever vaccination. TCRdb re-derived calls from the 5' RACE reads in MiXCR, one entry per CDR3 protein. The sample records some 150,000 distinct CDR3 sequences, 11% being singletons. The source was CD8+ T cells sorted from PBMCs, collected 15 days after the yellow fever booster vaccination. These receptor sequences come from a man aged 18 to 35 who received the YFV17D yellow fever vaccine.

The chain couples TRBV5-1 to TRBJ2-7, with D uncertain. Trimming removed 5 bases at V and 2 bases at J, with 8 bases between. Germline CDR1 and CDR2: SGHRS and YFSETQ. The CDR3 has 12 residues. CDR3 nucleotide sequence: TGCGCCAGCAGAGGTTCGACCTACGAGCAGTACTTC. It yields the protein CASRGSTYEQYF.

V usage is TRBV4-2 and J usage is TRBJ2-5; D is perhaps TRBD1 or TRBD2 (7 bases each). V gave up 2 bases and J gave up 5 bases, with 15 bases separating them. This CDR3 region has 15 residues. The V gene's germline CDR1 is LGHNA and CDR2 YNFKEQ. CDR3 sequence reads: CASSQPGGAEETQYF. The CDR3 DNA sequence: TGTGCCAGCAGCCAACCAGGGGGGGCGGAGGAGACCCAGTACTTC.

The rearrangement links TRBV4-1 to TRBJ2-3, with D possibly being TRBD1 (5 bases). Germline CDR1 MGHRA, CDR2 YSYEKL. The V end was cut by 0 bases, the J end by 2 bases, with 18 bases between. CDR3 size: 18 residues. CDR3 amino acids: CASSQETALTVATDTQYF. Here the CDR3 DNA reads TGCGCCAGCAGCCAAGAAACGGCCCTGACAGTGGCCACAGATACGCAGTATTTT.

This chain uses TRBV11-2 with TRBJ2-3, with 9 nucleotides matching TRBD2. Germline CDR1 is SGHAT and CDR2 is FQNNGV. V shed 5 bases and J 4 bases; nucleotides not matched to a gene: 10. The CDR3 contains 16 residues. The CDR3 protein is CASSPAGGGEADTQYF. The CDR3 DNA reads TGTGCCAGCAGCCCAGCCGGCGGGGGGGAAGCAGATACGCAGTATTTT.

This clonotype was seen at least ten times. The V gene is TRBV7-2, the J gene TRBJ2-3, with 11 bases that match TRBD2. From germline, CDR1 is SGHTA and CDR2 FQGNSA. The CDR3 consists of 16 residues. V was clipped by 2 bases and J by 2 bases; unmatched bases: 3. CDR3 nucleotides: TGTGCCAGCAGCTTACTAGCGGGGGGACCCACAGATACGCAGTATTTT. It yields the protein CASSLLAGGPTDTQYF.

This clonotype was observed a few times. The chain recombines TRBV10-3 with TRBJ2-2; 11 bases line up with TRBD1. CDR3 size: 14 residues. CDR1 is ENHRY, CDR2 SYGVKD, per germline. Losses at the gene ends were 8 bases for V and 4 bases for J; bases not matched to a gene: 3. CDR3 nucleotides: TGTGCCATCCCCGGGACAGGGGGCACCGGGGAGCTGTTTTTT. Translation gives CAIPGTGGTGELFF.

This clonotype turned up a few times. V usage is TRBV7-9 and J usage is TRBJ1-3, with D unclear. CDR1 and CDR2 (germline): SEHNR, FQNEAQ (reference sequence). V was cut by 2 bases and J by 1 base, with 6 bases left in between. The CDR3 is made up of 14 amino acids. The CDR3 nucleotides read TGTGCCAGCAGCTTAACTACTTCTGGAAACACCATATATTTT. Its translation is CASSLTTSGNTIYF.

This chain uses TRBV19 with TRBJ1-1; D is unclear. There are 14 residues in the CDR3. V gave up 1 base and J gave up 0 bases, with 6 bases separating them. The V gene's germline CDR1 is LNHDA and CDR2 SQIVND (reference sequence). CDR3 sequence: CASSIVAVNTEAFF. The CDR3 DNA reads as TGTGCCAGTAGTATAGTAGCGGTGAACACTGAAGCTTTCTTT.

Written as DNA, the CDR3 is TGTGCCAGCAGTGAAGTTGCAAGAGGGTACGAGCAGTACTTC. This gives the protein CASSEVARGYEQYF. The chain has TRBV6-1 and TRBJ2-7, with a possible D match to TRBD2 (5 bases). The CDR3 extends over 14 amino acids. Germline V gene sequence: CDR1 MNHNS, CDR2 SASEGT. Trimming shortened V by 1 base and J by 4 bases, and 11 bases separated the two germline ends.

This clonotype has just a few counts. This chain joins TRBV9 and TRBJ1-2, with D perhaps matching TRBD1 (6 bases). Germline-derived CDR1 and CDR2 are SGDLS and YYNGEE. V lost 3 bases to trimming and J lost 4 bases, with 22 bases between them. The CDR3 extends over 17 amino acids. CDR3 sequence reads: CASSEGVAGQKIYGYTF. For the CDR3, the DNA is TGTGCCAGCAGCGAGGGGGTCGCAGGGCAAAAAATCTATGGCTACACCTTC.

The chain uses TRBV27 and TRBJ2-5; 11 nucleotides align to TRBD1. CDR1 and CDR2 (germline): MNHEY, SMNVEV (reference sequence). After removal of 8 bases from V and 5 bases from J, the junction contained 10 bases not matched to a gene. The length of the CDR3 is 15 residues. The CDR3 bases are TGTGCCAGCGCCGCTCGGGACAGGGGGTGGGAGACCCAGTACTTC. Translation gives CASAARDRGWETQYF.

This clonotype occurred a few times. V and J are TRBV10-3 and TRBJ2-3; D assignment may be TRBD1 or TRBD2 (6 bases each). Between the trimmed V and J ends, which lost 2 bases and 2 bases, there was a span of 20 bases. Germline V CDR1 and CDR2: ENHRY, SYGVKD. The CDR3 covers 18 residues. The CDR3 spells CAISEGNGGTLNTDTQYF. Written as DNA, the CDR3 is TGTGCCATCAGTGAGGGGAATGGGGGGACACTCAACACAGATACGCAGTATTTT.

The CDR3 DNA is TGTGCCAGCAAAGCAGTTGGGGGGGTAAACACTGAAGCTTTCTTT. Its translation: CASKAVGGVNTEAFF. The chain has TRBV6-5 and TRBJ1-1; TRBD1 is a possible D gene (5 bases). The CDR3 is 15 amino acids. Germline V gene sequence: CDR1 MNHEY, CDR2 SVGAGI. V was cut by 7 bases and J by 2 bases, with 17 bases left in between.

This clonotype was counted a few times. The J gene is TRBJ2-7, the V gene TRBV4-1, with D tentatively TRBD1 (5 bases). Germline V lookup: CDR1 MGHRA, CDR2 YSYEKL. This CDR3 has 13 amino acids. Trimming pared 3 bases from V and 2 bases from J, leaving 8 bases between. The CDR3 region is CASSHDRAYEQYV. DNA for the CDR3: TGCGCCAGCAGCCATGACAGAGCCTACGAGCAGTACGTC.

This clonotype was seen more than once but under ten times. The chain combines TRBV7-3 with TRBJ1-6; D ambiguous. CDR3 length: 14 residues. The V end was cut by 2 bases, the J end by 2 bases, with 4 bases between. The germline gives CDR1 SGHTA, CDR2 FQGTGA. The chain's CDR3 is CASSLRPYNSPLHF. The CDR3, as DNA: TGTGCCAGCAGCTTACGTCCCTATAATTCACCCCTCCACTTT. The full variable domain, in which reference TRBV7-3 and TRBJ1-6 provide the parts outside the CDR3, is GAGVSQTPSNKVTEKGKYVELRCDPISGHTALYWYRQSLGQGPEFLIYFQGTGAADDSGLPNDRFFAVRPEGSVSTLKIQRTERGDSAVYLCASSLRPYNSPLHFGNGTRLTVT.

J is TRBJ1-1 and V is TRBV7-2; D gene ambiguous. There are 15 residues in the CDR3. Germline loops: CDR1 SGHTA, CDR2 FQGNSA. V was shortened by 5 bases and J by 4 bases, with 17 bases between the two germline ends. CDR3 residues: CASSPDGGAGTEAFF. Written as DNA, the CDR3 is TGTGCCAGCAGCCCTGACGGAGGCGCGGGCACTGAAGCTTTCTTT.

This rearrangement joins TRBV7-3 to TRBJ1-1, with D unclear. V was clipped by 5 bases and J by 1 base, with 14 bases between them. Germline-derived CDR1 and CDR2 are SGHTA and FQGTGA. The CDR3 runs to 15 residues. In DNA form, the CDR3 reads TGTGCCAGCAGCCCCCCCGGACGGCAGAACACTGAAGCTTTCTTT. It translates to CASSPPGRQNTEAFF.

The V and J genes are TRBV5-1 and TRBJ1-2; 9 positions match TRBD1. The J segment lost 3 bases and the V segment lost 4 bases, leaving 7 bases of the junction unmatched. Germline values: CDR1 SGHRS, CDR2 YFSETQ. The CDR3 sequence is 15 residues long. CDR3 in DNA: TGCGCCAGCAGCAAACCGGGACAGGGCGACTATGGCTACACCTTC. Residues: CASSKPGQGDYGYTF.

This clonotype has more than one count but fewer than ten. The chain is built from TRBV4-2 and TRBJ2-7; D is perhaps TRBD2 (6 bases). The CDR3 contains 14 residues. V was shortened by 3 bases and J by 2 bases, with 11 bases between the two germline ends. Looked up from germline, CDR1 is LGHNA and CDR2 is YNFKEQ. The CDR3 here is CASSHGTETYEQYF. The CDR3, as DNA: TGTGCCAGCAGCCACGGGACTGAGACCTACGAGCAGTACTTC.

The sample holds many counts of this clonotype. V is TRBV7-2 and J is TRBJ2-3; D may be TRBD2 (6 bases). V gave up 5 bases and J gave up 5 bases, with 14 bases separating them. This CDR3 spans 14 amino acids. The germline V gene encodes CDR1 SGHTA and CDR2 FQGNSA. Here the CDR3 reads CASSPTLTRDTQYF. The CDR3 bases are TGTGCCAGCAGCCCTACCTTGACTAGAGATACGCAGTATTTT. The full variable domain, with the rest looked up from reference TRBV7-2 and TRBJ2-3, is GAGVSQSPSNKVTEKGKDVELRCDPISGHTALYWYRQSLGQGLEFLIYFQGNSAPDKSGLPSDRFSAERTGGSVSTLTIQRTQQEDSAVYLCASSPTLTRDTQYFGPGTRLTVL.

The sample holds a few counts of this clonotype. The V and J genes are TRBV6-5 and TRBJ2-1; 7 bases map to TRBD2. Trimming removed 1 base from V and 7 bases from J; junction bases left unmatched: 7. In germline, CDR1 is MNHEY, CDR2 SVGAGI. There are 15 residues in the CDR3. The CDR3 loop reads CASSYYSAGVNEQFF. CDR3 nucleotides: TGTGCCAGCAGTTACTATTCGGCGGGGGTAAATGAGCAGTTCTTC.

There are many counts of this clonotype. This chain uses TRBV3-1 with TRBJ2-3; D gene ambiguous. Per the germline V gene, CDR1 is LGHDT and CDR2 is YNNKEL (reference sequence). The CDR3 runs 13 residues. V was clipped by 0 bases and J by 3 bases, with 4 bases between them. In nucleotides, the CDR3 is TGTGCCAGCAGCCAAGATGGGACAGATACGCAGTATTTT. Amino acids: CASSQDGTDTQYF.

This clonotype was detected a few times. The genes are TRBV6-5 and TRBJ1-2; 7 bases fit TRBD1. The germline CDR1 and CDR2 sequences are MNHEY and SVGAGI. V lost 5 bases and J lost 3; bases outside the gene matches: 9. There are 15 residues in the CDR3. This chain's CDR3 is CASSTLTGNHYGYTF. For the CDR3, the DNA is TGTGCCAGCAGTACCCTGACAGGGAATCACTATGGCTACACCTTC.

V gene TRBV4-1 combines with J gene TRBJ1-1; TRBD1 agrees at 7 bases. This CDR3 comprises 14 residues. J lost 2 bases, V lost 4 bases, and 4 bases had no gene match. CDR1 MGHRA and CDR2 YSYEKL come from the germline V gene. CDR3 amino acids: CASSRQGGNTEAFF. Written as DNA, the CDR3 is TGCGCCAGCAGCCGCCAAGGGGGCAACACTGAAGCTTTCTTT.

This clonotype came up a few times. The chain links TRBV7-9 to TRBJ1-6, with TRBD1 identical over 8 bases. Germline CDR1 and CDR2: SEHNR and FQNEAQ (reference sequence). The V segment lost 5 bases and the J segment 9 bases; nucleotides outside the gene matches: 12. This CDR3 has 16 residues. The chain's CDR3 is CASSAKRDRSSSPLHF. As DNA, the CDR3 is TGTGCCAGCAGCGCCAAGCGGGACAGGTCTAGTTCACCCCTCCACTTT.

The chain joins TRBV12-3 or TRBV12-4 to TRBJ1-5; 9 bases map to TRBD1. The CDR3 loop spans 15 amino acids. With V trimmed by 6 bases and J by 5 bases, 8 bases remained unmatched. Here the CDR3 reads CASSRTGEGDQPQHF. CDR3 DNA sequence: TGTGCCAGCAGCCGGACAGGGGAGGGGGATCAGCCCCAGCATTTT.

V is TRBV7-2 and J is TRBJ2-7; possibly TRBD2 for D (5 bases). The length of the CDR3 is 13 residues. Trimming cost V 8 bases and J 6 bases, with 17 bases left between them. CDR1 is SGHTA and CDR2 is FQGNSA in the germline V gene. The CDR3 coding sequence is TGTGCCAGCGAATCTCTTGGGAGAGGCGAGCAGTACTTC. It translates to CASESLGRGEQYF.

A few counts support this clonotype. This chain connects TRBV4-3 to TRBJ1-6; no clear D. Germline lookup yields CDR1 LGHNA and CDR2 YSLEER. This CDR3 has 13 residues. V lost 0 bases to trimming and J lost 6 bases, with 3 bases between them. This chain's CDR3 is CASSQDSNSPLHF. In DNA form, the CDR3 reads TGCGCCAGCAGCCAAGACTCTAATTCACCCCTCCACTTT.

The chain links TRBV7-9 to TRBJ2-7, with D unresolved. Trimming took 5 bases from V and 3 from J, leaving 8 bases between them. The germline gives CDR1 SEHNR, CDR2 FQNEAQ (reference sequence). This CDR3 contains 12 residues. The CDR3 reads CASSQALYEQYF. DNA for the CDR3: TGTGCCAGCAGCCAGGCACTCTACGAGCAGTACTTC.

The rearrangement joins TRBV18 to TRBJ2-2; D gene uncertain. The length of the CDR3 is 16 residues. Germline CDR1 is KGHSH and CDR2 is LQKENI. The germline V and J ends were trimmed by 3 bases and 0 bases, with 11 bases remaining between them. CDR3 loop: CASSPENRANTGELFF. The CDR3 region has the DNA TGTGCCAGCTCACCCGAAAACAGAGCGAACACCGGGGAGCTGTTTTTT.